Reported below is one TCR beta chain. This entry belongs to a study of T cells after somatic rescue of genetic block. The table came from immunoSEQ multiplex PCR; TCRdb's copy has only in-frame clones and leaves some out. The data show about 88,000 clones, 80% to 90% seen once. This CDR3 comprises 15 residues. Germline values: CDR1 MDHEN, CDR2 SYDVKM. Trimming left V 7 bases short and J 2 bases short, with 15 bases between. The sequence came from a young woman. The sample taken for sequencing was peripheral blood mononuclear cells (PBMCs). This rearrangement joins TRBV28 to TRBJ1-5; no clear D. The CDR3 DNA follows: TGTGCCAGCACCGAGCGGGTTTATCGCAATCAGCCCCAGCATTTT. Its translation: CASTERVYRNQPQHF.